This record covers a single T cell receptor (beta chain). Antigen unknown. This sample is part of a study of a mutant IDH1 vaccine in newly diagnosed glioma. General study results and limits: Changes to the top peripheral T cell clonotypes appeared unrelated to pseudoprogression.

Assay: immunoSEQ multiplex PCR; the TCRdb copy retains only in-frame clones and omits some. The data contain roughly 54,000 clones, 80% to 90% of them seen just once; the ten biggest clones take up 4.1%. Time point defined: week 35, safety follow-up. Alongside topical imiquimod, each dose of vaccine comprised 300 ug of mutant IDH1 20-mer peptide. The CDR3 is 17 residues long. J lost 0 bases, V lost 1 base, and 7 bases had no gene match. CDR1 is MGHRA, CDR2 YSYEKL, per germline. The chain uses TRBV4-1 and TRBJ1-1; 8 bases align to TRBD1. Sequencing used PBMCs, obtained from a glioma patient whose treatment included an IDH1 peptide vaccine. The receptor was derived from a woman under 30 with glioma. The CDR3 region has the DNA TGCGCCAGCAGCCAAGTAGGGCAGGGGGCCTTGAACACTGAAGCTTTCTTT. Its protein is CASSQVGQGALNTEAFF.